This TCR beta chain was obtained from a study of long-term antiretroviral therapy in people with HIV. The study's findings and limits: Repertoire composition at all time points was dominated by clones that had expanded before ART.

The authors ran the immunoSEQ assay, v3.0, at survey level. Libraries were prepared by immunoSEQ multiplex PCR; TCRdb keeps only in-frame clonotypes and omits some of them. The table has some 35,000 clones, roughly 88% seen once; the top ten hold about 10%. Note on this clone: Its antigen remains unknown.

Cryopreserved PBMC numbered roughly 0.9-11 million per sample before DNA extraction. The clonotype was recovered from a man in his late teens or twenties with HIV. Specimen: unsorted PBMCs, collected 2.2 years after starting antiretroviral therapy.

In nucleotides, the CDR3 is TGTGCCAGCAGAGGGTGGGGGGGGTACAATGAGCAGTTCTTC. It codes for CASRGWGGYNEQFF. The chain recombines TRBV5-6 with TRBJ2-1, with TRBD2 matching 7 bases. This CDR3 is 14 amino acids long. In germline, CDR1 is SGHDT, CDR2 YYEEEE. The trim removed 5 bases at V and 4 bases at J, leaving 6 bases unmatched.